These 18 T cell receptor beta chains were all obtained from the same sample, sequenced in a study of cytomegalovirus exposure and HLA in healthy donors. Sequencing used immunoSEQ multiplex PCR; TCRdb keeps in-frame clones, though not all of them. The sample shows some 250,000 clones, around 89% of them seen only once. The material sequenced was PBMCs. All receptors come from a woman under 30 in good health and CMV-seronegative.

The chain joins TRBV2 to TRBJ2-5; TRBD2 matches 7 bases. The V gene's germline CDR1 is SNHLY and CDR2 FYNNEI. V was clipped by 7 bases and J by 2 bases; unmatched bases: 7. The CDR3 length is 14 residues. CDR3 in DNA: TGTGCCAGCAAGGCGGGGGTCAATCAAGAGACCCAGTACTTC. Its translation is CASKAGVNQETQYF.

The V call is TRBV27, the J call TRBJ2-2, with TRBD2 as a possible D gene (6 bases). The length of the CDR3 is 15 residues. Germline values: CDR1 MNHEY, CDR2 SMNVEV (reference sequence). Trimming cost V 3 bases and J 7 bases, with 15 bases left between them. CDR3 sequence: CASSFRDFRGGELFF. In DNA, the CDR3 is TGTGCCAGCAGTTTCCGGGACTTCAGAGGCGGGGAGCTGTTTTTT.

CDR3 loop: CASKSQGPGELFF. CDR3 in DNA: TGTGCCAGCAAATCCCAGGGGCCCGGGGAGCTGTTTTTT. The chain recombines TRBV7-9 with TRBJ2-2, with D possibly matching TRBD1 (6 bases). V dropped 7 bases and J dropped 6 bases, with 12 bases sitting between them. Germline V gene lookup returns CDR1 SEHNR and CDR2 FQNEAQ (reference sequence). The length of the CDR3 is 13 residues.

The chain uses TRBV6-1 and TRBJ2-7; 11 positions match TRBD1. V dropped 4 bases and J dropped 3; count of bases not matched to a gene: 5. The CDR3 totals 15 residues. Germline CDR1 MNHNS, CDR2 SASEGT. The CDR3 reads CASSGGTGGHYEQYF. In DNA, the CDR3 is TGTGCCAGCAGTGGCGGGACAGGGGGACACTACGAGCAGTACTTC.

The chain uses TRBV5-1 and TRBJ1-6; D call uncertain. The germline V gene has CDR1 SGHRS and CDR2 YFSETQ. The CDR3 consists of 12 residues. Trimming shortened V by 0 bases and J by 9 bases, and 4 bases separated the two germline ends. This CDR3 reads CASSLDSSPLHF. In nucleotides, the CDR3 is TGCGCCAGCAGCTTGGACAGTTCACCCCTCCACTTT.

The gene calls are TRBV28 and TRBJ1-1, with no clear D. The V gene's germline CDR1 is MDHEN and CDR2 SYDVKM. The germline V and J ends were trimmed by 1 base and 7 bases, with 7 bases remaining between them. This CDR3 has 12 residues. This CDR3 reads CASSLSPGEAFF. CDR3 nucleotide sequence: TGTGCCAGCAGTTTATCACCGGGTGAAGCTTTCTTT.

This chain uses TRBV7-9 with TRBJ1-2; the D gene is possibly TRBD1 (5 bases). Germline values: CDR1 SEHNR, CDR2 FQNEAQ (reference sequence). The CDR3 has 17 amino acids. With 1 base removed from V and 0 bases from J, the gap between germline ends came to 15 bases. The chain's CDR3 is CASSLVRGAPSNYGYTF. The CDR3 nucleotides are TGTGCCAGCAGCTTAGTTCGTGGGGCCCCGTCTAACTATGGCTACACCTTC.

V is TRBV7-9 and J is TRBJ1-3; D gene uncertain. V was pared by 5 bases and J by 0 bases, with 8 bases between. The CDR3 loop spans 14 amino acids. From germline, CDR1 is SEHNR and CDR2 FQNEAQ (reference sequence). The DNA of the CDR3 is TGTGCCAGCAGCCCCGTGGCCTCTGGAAACACCATATATTTT. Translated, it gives CASSPVASGNTIYF.

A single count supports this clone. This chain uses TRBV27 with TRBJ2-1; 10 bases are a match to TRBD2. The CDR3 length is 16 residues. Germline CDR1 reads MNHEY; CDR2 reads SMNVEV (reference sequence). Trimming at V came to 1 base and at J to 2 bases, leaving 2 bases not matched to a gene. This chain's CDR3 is CASSLYSGGAYNEQFF. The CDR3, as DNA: TGTGCCAGCAGTTTATACAGCGGGGGGGCCTACAATGAGCAGTTCTTC.

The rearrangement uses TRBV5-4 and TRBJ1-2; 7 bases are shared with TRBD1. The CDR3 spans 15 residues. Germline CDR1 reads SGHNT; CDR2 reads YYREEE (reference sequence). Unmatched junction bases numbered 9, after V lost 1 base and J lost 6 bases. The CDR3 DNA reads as TGTGCCAGCAGCTTGAACGACAGGGTGTGGGATGGCTACACCTTC. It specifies CASSLNDRVWDGYTF.

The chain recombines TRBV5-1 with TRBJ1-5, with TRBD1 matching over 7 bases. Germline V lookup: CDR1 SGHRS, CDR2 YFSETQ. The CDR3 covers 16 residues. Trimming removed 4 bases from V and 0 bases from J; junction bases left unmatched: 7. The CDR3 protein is CASSPGTAISNQPQHF. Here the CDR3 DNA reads TGCGCCAGCAGCCCGGGGACAGCAATTAGCAATCAGCCCCAGCATTTT.

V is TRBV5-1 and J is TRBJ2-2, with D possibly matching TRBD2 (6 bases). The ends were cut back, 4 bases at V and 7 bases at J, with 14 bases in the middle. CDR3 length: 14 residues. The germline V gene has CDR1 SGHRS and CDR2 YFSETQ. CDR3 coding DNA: TGCGCCAGCAGCCCAAATCCGGGAGACGGGGAGCTGTTTTTT. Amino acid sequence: CASSPNPGDGELFF.

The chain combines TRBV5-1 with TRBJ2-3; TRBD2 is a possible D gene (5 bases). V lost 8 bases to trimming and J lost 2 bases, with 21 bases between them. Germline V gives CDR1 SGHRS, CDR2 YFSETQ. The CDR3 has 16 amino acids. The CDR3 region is CASKVAGEHPTDTQYF. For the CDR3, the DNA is TGCGCCAGTAAAGTCGCTGGGGAGCACCCCACAGATACGCAGTATTTT.

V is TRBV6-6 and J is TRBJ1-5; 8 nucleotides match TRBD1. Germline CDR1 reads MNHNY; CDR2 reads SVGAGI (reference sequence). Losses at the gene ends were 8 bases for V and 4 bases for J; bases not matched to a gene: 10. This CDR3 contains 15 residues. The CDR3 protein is CASGGGQAKNQPQHF. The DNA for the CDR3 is TGTGCCAGCGGAGGGGGACAGGCAAAAAATCAGCCCCAGCATTTT.

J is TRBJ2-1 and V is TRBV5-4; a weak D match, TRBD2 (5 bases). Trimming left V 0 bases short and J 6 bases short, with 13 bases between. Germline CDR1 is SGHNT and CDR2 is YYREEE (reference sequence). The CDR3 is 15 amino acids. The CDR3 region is CASSLGLILGNEQFF. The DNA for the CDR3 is TGTGCCAGCAGCTTGGGACTAATACTCGGCAATGAGCAGTTCTTC.

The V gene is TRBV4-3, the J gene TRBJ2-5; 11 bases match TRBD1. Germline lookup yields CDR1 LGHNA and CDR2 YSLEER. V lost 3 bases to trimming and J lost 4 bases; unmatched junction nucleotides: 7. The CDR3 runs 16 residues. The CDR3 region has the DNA TGCGCCAGCAGCCAGGACGGGACAGGGGGGTTAGAGACCCAGTACTTC. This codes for CASSQDGTGGLETQYF.

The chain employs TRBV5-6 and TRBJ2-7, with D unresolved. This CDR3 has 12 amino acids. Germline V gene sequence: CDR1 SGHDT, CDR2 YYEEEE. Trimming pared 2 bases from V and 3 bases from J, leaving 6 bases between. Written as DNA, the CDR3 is TGTGCCAGCAGCTTACTGGGCTACGAGCAGTACGTC. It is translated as CASSLLGYEQYV.

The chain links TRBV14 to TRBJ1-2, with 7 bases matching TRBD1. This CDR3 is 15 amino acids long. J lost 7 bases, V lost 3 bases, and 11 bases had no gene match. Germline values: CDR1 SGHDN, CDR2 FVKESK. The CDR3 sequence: CASSQSTGWGIGYTF. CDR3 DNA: TGTGCCAGCAGCCAGTCGACAGGGTGGGGTATTGGCTACACCTTC.